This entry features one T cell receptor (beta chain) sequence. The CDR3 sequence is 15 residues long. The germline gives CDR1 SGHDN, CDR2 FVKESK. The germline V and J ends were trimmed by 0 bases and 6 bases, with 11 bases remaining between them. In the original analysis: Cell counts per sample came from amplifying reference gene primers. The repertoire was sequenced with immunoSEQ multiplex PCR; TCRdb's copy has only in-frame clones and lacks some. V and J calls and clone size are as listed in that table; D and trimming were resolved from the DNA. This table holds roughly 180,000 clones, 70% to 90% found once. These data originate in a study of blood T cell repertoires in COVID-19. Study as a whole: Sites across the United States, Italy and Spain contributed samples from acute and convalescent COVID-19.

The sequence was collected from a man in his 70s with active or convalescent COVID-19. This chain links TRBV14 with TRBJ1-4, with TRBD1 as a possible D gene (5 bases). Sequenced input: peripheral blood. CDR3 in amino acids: CASSQDPAGDEKLFF. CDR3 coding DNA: TGTGCCAGCAGCCAAGATCCGGCGGGGGATGAAAAACTGTTTTTT. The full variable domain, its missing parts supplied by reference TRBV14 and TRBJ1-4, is EAGVTQFPSHSVIEKGQTVTLRCDPISGHDNLYWYRRVMGKEIKFLLHFVKESKQDESGMPNNRFLAERTGGTYSTLKVQPAELEDSGVYFCASSQDPAGDEKLFFGSGTQLSVL.